This paragraph reports one T cell receptor (beta chain). The target antigen is unknown. The data originate from a study of T cell responses to AZD1222 COVID-19 vaccine. Study context: Some second doses came at about 4 weeks and others at about 12 weeks; these were pooled. Overall study findings and caveats: Per reports, nearly half of all spike-specific TCRs target regions that are unmutated in variants. Among AZD1222 vaccinees, only six or seven were seropositive at baseline. Sampled repertoires all dated from after the peak T cell response.

The data were produced by immunoSEQ multiplex PCR, yet TCRdb's version contains in-frame clones alone and is incomplete. The data show 90,000 to 120,000 clones, with 85% to 90% seen just once and roughly 17% held by the top ten. This CDR3 is built from 14 residues. Per the germline V gene, CDR1 is SQVTM and CDR2 is ANQGSEA. V dropped 6 bases and J dropped 3; count of bases not matched to a gene: 5. The sample here was peripheral blood, taken on day 0 of AZD1222 vaccination. The chain carries TRBV29-1 and TRBJ2-5, with TRBD2 identical over 12 bases. The receptor was derived from an adult in good health. The CDR3 DNA sequence: TGCAGCGTGGGCCCTAGCGGGGGGGAAGAGACCCAGTACTTC. Translating gives CSVGPSGGEETQYF.